This entry lists 16 T cell receptor beta chains sequenced from one sample in a study of early T cells in non-severe SARS-CoV-2 infection. TCRdb analysed the 5' RACE reads with MiXCR anew, one entry per CDR3 protein. The table lists about 69,000 distinct CDR3 sequences, roughly an eighth of them singletons. This material consisted of whole blood, taken at baseline. The source of these receptors is an adult who was a healthcare worker with PCR-confirmed SARS-CoV-2 infection or an uninfected control (not recorded which).

V gene TRBV20-1 combines with J gene TRBJ1-1, with D uncertain. With 6 bases removed from V and 0 bases from J, the gap between germline ends came to 11 bases. The CDR3 is 13 amino acids. Germline assignment: CDR1 DFQATT and CDR2 SNEGSKA (reference sequence). This chain's CDR3 is CSAVGVMNTEAFF. CDR3 DNA: TGCAGTGCCGTGGGCGTTATGAACACTGAAGCTTTCTTT.

This clonotype has more than one count but fewer than ten. CDR3 protein: CASSLRLAGNTIYF. The CDR3 bases are TGTGCCAGCAGCTTACGCCTGGCTGGAAACACCATATATTTT. The genes are TRBV13 and TRBJ1-3; D unclear. The CDR3 is 14 residues long. Looked up from germline, CDR1 is PRHDT and CDR2 is FYEKMQ (reference sequence). V was cut by 2 bases and J by 2 bases, with 7 bases left in between.

The rearrangement uses TRBV4-3 and TRBJ2-6; tentative D call: TRBD1 (6 bases). The CDR3 spans 16 residues. Germline CDR1 LGHNA, CDR2 YSLEER. The germline V and J ends were trimmed by 1 base and 0 bases, with 7 bases remaining between them. The CDR3 DNA follows: TGCGCCAGCAGCCAAGCCAGGGGCTCTGGGGCCAACGTCCTGACTTTC. Translation: CASSQARGSGANVLTF.

The V gene is TRBV19, the J gene TRBJ1-5, with a possible D match to TRBD1 (5 bases). Germline loops: CDR1 LNHDA, CDR2 SQIVND (reference sequence). This CDR3 is built from 18 residues. V was shortened by 6 bases and J by 2 bases, with 23 bases between the two germline ends. CDR3 in amino acids: CASSGRDGKPLGNQPQHF. In nucleotides, the CDR3 is TGTGCCAGTAGCGGCCGGGACGGCAAACCCCTTGGCAATCAGCCCCAGCATTTT.

This clonotype was found many times. J is TRBJ2-7 and V is TRBV29-1, with a possible D match to TRBD2 (5 bases). V lost 7 bases to trimming and J lost 5 bases, with 18 bases between them. Per the germline V gene, CDR1 is SQVTM and CDR2 is ANQGSEA. The CDR3 sequence is 13 residues long. Here the CDR3 DNA reads TGCAGCGGACGAAGTCGGGGAGTTCACGAGCAGTACTTC. As protein: CSGRSRGVHEQYF.

This clonotype was seen repeatedly, ten times or more. J is TRBJ2-3 and V is TRBV7-6; perhaps TRBD2 as D (6 bases). V lost 5 bases and J 4 bases, leaving 16 bases between the germline ends. The CDR3 is made up of 15 amino acids. CDR1 SGHVS and CDR2 FNYEAQ come from the germline V gene. Written as DNA, the CDR3 is TGTGCCAGCAGCCTAAACCGCGGGATCCCAGATACGCAGTATTTT. Translated: CASSLNRGIPDTQYF.

This clonotype has just a few counts. The V call is TRBV6-4, the J call TRBJ2-3; tentatively, D is TRBD2 (5 bases). The germline V gene has CDR1 MRHNA and CDR2 SNTAGT. Trimming removed 4 bases from V and 2 bases from J, with 10 bases in between. There are 14 residues in the CDR3. This CDR3 is CASSAGETTDTQYF. The CDR3 DNA reads as TGTGCCAGCAGTGCCGGGGAGACCACAGATACGCAGTATTTT.

CDR3 DNA: TGTGCCAGCAGCTTAGCGGGGCAAAAATACGAGCAGTACTTC. Protein product: CASSLAGQKYEQYF. The chain combines TRBV7-9 with TRBJ2-7; D might be TRBD1 (5 bases). The CDR3 covers 14 residues. Trimming took off 0 bases at V and 4 bases at J, with 10 bases between the two ends. Germline V lookup: CDR1 SEHNR, CDR2 FQNEAQ (reference sequence).

This clonotype was counted between two and nine times. V usage is TRBV5-4 and J usage is TRBJ2-3; D is possibly TRBD1 (5 bases). The V and J ends lost 5 bases and 8 bases respectively, with 18 bases between them. This CDR3 region has 14 residues. The V gene's germline CDR1 is SGHNT and CDR2 YYREEE (reference sequence). CDR3 DNA: TGTGCCAGCAGATCAGCGCTGGGGCAGGCTACGCAGTATTTT. Protein: CASRSALGQATQYF.

The chain couples TRBV19 to TRBJ2-7, with D unresolved. The germline V and J ends were trimmed by 1 base and 1 base, with 5 bases remaining between them. The CDR3 consists of 13 residues. Germline V lookup: CDR1 LNHDA, CDR2 SQIVND (reference sequence). The DNA of the CDR3 is TGTGCCAGTAGTATAGTGGGTTCCTACGAGCAGTACTTC. Residues: CASSIVGSYEQYF.

This clonotype showed up just a few times. The V gene is TRBV5-1, the J gene TRBJ1-1, with unresolved D. This CDR3 spans 13 amino acids. V dropped 1 base and J dropped 11 bases, with 15 bases sitting between them. Germline V gene lookup returns CDR1 SGHRS and CDR2 YFSETQ. This chain's CDR3 is CASSLRQEEQAFF. For the CDR3, the DNA is TGCGCCAGCAGCTTGCGTCAGGAGGAGCAGGCTTTCTTT.

The rearrangement links TRBV29-1 to TRBJ2-5; 9 positions match TRBD1. V lost 7 bases to trimming and J lost 4 bases; unmatched junction nucleotides: 4. CDR3 size: 12 residues. The V gene's germline CDR1 is SQVTM and CDR2 ANQGSEA. The CDR3 bases are TGCAGCGCACAGGACAGGGGAGAGACCCAGTACTTC. Translation gives CSAQDRGETQYF.

This clonotype was counted a few times. The chain carries TRBV5-1 and TRBJ2-7; D is undetermined. The germline V gene encodes CDR1 SGHRS and CDR2 YFSETQ. The CDR3 is 13 residues long. Between the trimmed V and J ends, which lost 4 bases and 3 bases, there was a span of 11 bases. CDR3 sequence reads: CASSQGSFYEQYF. The CDR3 DNA reads as TGCGCCAGCAGCCAAGGAAGTTTCTACGAGCAGTACTTC.

The chain links TRBV7-3 to TRBJ2-3; a weak D match, TRBD2 (6 bases). The germline CDR1 and CDR2 sequences are SGHTA and FQGTGA. The CDR3 runs 15 residues. V lost 2 bases and J lost 1, with 10 bases in between. The CDR3 protein is CASSLAVAGTDTQYF. CDR3 coding DNA: TGTGCCAGCAGCTTAGCGGTAGCGGGCACAGATACGCAGTATTTT.

V is TRBV5-4 and J is TRBJ2-3, with D possibly TRBD1 on 5 matching bases. Trimming removed 0 bases at V and 2 bases at J, with 13 bases between. Germline loops: CDR1 SGHNT, CDR2 YYREEE (reference sequence). This CDR3 spans 16 amino acids. CDR3 nucleotides: TGTGCCAGCAGCTTGGGAAGGGGCGGTACCACAGATACGCAGTATTTT. It encodes CASSLGRGGTTDTQYF.

The chain couples TRBV24-1 to TRBJ2-2; the D call may be TRBD1 or TRBD2 (5 bases each). Germline CDR1 and CDR2: KGHDR and SFDVKD. This CDR3 contains 16 residues. V was clipped by 0 bases and J by 6 bases, with 13 bases between them. CDR3 sequence: CATSDLDGRGPGELFF. As DNA, the CDR3 is TGTGCCACCAGTGATTTGGACGGTCGGGGCCCCGGGGAGCTGTTTTTT.